This T cell receptor (beta chain) was profiled in a study of T cell changes during pregnancy in multiple sclerosis. Measured with immunoSEQ multiplex PCR; TCRdb has only the in-frame clones, and not every one. Of approximately 64,000 clones in the sample, less than 95% were seen once. Trimming cost V 5 bases and J 1 base, with 15 bases left between them. This CDR3 contains 15 residues. Germline values: CDR1 SQVTM, CDR2 ANQGSEA. The chain combines TRBV29-1 with TRBJ1-5; D is unclear. This clonotype originated in a female donor in good health, enrolled as a control in a pregnancy study. The sequences come from peripheral blood, collected in the second trimester of pregnancy. The DNA for the CDR3 is TGCAGCGTTTCTCCTTCCCGGCGGAGCAATCAGCCCCAGCATTTT. Translated: CSVSPSRRSNQPQHF.